The entry that follows covers one T cell receptor (beta chain) sequence. As yet, its antigen is unknown. Germline CDR1 is MNHNS and CDR2 is SASEGT. The length of the CDR3 is 15 residues. Unmatched junction bases numbered 11, after V lost 6 bases and J lost 10 bases. This entry is derived from a study of vaccination and CD4 T cells after COVID-19. Study information: Post-COVID sampling occurred a median roughly 100 days after diagnosis (range 35 to 161).

Oncomine TCR Beta short-read sequencing was applied to DNA from cultured CD4+ T cells. TCRdb re-called the PCR reads with MiXCR, one entry per CDR3 protein. The data contain approximately 21,000 distinct CDR3 sequences, approximately 57% of them singletons. The treatment denotes: approximately nine-day PBMC culture with coronavirus spike peptide pools or control peptides (ViraFEST assay). TCR sequencing followed the expansion of antigen-specific T cells with peptide pools in ViraFEST. The cultures had half their medium swapped for fresh IL-2 medium on days 3 and 7. Sequencing used CD4+ T cells from blood, cultured in vitro, obtained after SARS-CoV-2 vaccination. This rearrangement joins TRBV6-1 to TRBJ1-6; 8 positions agree with TRBD1. The clonotype comes from a human donor who received a COVID-19 vaccine. This chain's CDR3 is CASRKDRALESPLHF. The DNA of the CDR3 is TGTGCCAGCAGGAAGGACAGGGCATTAGAGTCACCCCTCCACTTT.